This record looks at one TCR beta chain sequence and its context. The authors' processing: Estimation of nucleated cell counts was performed using reference gene primer amplification. Sequencing was performed with immunoSEQ multiplex PCR; in TCRdb, only in-frame clones are kept and a portion is missing. Clonal size and the V and J genes are those of that table, whereas D and trimming came from the DNA. The table has roughly 400,000 clones, around nine tenths seen once; the top ten hold approximately 9.3%. The data derive from a study of blood T cell repertoires in COVID-19. Whole-study context: Acute-phase and convalescent COVID-19 samples originated in the United States, Italy and Spain.

The participants were between 18 and 89 years old and came from 20 to 30 US areas. CDR1 is WNHNN and CDR2 is SYGVQD in the germline V gene (reference sequence). With 11 bases clipped from V and 4 bases from J, the junction kept 7 bases outside the gene matches. This CDR3 comprises 13 residues. The chain couples TRBV10-1 to TRBJ1-2; 10 bases are a match to TRBD1. Sequencing used PBMCs or T cells enriched from blood (not recorded which). The sequence was collected from a woman in her forties or fifties who had recovered from COVID-19. This chain's CDR3 is CASSRDRGYGYTF. In DNA, the CDR3 is TGCGCCTCATCCCGGGACAGGGGCTATGGCTACACCTTC.